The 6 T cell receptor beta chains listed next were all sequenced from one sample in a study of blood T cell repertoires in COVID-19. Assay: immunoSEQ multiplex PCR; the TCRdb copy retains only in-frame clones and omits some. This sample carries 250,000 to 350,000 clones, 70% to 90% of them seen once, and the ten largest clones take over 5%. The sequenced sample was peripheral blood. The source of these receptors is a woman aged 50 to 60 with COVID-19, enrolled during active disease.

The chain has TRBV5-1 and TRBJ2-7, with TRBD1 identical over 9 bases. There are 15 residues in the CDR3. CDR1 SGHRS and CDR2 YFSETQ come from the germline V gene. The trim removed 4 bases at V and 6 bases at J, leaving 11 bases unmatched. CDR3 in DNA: TGCGCCAGCAGCCTGGAAGGACAGGGGCAATTCGAGCAGTACTTC. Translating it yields CASSLEGQGQFEQYF.

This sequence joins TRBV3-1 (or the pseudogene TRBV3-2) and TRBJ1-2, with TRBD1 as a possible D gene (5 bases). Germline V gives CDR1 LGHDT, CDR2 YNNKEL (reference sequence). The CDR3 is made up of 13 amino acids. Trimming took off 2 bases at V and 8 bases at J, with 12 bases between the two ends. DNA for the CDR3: TGTGCCAGCAGCCAATACCAGGGCGGCGGCTACACCTTC. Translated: CASSQYQGGGYTF.

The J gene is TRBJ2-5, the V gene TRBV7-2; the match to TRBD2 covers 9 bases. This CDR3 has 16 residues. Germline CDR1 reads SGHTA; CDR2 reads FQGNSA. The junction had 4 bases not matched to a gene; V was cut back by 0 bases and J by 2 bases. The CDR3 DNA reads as TGTGCCAGCAGCTTAGCGAGCCTAGCGGGGCAAGAGACCCAGTACTTC. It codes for CASSLASLAGQETQYF.

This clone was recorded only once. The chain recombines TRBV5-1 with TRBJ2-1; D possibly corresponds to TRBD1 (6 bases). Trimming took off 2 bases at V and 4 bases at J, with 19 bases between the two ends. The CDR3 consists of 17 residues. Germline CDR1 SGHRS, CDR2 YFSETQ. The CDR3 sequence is CASSFRPTGPQYNEQFF. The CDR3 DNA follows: TGCGCCAGCAGCTTCCGGCCGACAGGTCCCCAATACAATGAGCAGTTCTTC.

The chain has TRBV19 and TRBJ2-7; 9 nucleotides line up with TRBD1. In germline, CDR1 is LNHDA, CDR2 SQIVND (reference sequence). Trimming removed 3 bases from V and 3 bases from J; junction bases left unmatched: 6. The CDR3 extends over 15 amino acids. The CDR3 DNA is TGTGCCAGTAGTATCGAGGACAGGGGACTCTACGAGCAGTACTTC. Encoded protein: CASSIEDRGLYEQYF.

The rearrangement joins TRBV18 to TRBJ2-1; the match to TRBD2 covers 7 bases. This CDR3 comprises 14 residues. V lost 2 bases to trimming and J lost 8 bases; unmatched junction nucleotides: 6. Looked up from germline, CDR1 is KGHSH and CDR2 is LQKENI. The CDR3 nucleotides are TGTGCCAGCTCACCATCGGGGGGACGGGATGAGCAGTTCTTC. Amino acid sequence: CASSPSGGRDEQFF.